Listed here are 27 T cell receptor beta chains from one sample, sequenced in a study of Tregs in tolerant kidney transplant recipients. Measured with immunoSEQ multiplex PCR; TCRdb has only the in-frame clones, and not every one. Among about 120,000 clones listed, roughly 93% were seen once. Input material: CD4+ T cells from blood. The receptors derive from a human donor in good health.

This chain links TRBV21-1 with TRBJ2-2; TRBD2, the table's D call, was not compared with the DNA. TRBV21-1 is flagged as a pseudogene. The CDR3 length is 16 residues. In DNA, the CDR3 is TGTGCCAGCAGCAAAGGGGAGGGCGCCGAAGCCGGGGAGCTGTTTTTT. Translated, it gives CASSKGEGAEAGELFF.

The CDR3 sequence is CASSQGTGYGDTQYF. CDR3 coding DNA: TGTGCCAGCAGCCAAGGGACAGGGTATGGAGATACGCAGTATTTT. J is TRBJ2-3 and V is TRBV4-2, with 8 nucleotides matching TRBD1. J lost 5 bases, V lost 1 base, and 5 bases had no gene match. The CDR3 spans 15 residues. From germline, CDR1 is LGHNA and CDR2 YNFKEQ.

The rearrangement joins TRBV6-5 to TRBJ1-3; 8 positions match TRBD1. Germline lookup yields CDR1 MNHEY and CDR2 SVGAGI. The CDR3 is made up of 14 amino acids. The V segment lost 6 bases and the J segment 5 bases; nucleotides outside the gene matches: 6. The CDR3 bases are TGTGCCAGCAGGAAGGACAGGGTCAGAAACACCATATATTTT. Its protein product is CASRKDRVRNTIYF.

The chain carries TRBV27 and TRBJ1-5, with TRBD1 as a possible D gene (6 bases). Trimming removed 2 bases from V and 7 bases from J, with 12 bases in between. This CDR3 has 14 amino acids. From germline, CDR1 is MNHEY and CDR2 SMNVEV (reference sequence). CDR3 bases: TGTGCCAGCAGTTTAACAGGGATCGGACAGCCCCAGCATTTT. Translated: CASSLTGIGQPQHF.

The chain uses TRBV7-9 and TRBJ1-3; tentative D call: TRBD1 (6 bases). V gave up 11 bases and J gave up 0 bases, with 14 bases separating them. Germline loops: CDR1 SEHNR, CDR2 FQNEAQ (reference sequence). CDR3 length: 14 residues. CDR3 in DNA: TGTGCCGTCCCAACAGGGAACTCTGGAAACACCATATATTTT. It yields the protein CAVPTGNSGNTIYF.

The gene calls are TRBV7-8 and TRBJ1-5, with a tentative D call TRBD1 (5 bases). The CDR3 totals 14 residues. V lost 5 bases, J lost 3 bases, and 11 bases lay in between. CDR1 is SGHVS and CDR2 is FQNEAQ in the germline V gene. CDR3 DNA sequence: TGTGCCAGCAGCATAGGACAAGTCAATCAGCCCCAGCATTTT. Protein sequence: CASSIGQVNQPQHF. Complete variable domain (other parts from reference TRBV7-8 and TRBJ1-5): GAGVSQSPRYKVAKRGQDVALRCDPISGHVSLFWYQQALGQGPEFLTYFQNEAQLDKSGLPSDRFFAERPEGSVSTLKIQRTQQEDSAVYLCASSIGQVNQPQHFGDGTRLSIL.

This clone was observed a single time. The chain is built from TRBV2 and TRBJ2-6; D call uncertain. The CDR3 extends over 15 amino acids. V was pared by 5 bases and J by 1 base, with 9 bases between. Germline V gives CDR1 SNHLY, CDR2 FYNNEI. The DNA of the CDR3 is TGTGCCAGCAGTTTTGCTTATTCTGGGGCCAACGTCCTGACTTTC. Amino acid sequence: CASSFAYSGANVLTF. Combining the CDR3 with reference TRBV2 and TRBJ2-6 gives the whole variable domain EPEVTQTPSHQVTQMGQEVILRCVPISNHLYFYWYRQILGQKVEFLVSFYNNEISEKSEIFDDQFSVERPDGSNFTLKIRSTKLEDSAMYFCASSFAYSGANVLTFGAGSRLTVL.

This rearrangement joins TRBV30 to TRBJ1-2; D not certain. V shed 0 bases and J shed 4 bases, with 9 bases lying between them. The CDR3 spans 13 residues. Germline assignment: CDR1 GTSNPN and CDR2 SVGIG (reference sequence). The CDR3 DNA is TGTGCCTGGAGTGTACGTTCCTTCTATGGCTACACCTTC. Translating it yields CAWSVRSFYGYTF. The full variable domain, in which reference TRBV30 and TRBJ1-2 provide the parts outside the CDR3, is SQTIHQWPATLVQPVGSPLSLECTVEGTSNPNLYWYRQAAGRGLQLLFYSVGIGQISSEVPQNLSASRPQDRQFILSSKKLLLSDSGFYLCAWSVRSFYGYTFGSGTRLTVV.

This clone is a singleton in its sample. The chain couples TRBV4-2 to TRBJ2-7; the match to TRBD2 covers 7 bases. This CDR3 contains 15 residues. The ends lost 3 bases at V and 1 base at J; junction bases unmatched: 6. Germline V lookup: CDR1 LGHNA, CDR2 YNFKEQ. The CDR3 loop reads CASSQIPGLSYEQYF. The CDR3 coding sequence is TGTGCCAGCAGCCAGATCCCGGGACTATCCTACGAGCAGTACTTC.

This sequence joins TRBV7-9 and TRBJ1-5; 9 bases fit TRBD1. After removal of 1 base from V and 6 bases from J, the junction contained 4 bases not matched to a gene. The CDR3 is 15 amino acids. The germline V gene encodes CDR1 SEHNR and CDR2 FQNEAQ (reference sequence). The CDR3 bases are TGTGCCAGCAGCTTAGATGGGACAGGGCGTCAGCCCCAGCATTTT. This gives the protein CASSLDGTGRQPQHF. Full variable domain (rest looked up from reference TRBV7-9 and TRBJ1-5): DTGVSQNPRHKITKRGQNVTFRCDPISEHNRLYWYRQTLGQGPEFLTYFQNEAQLEKSRLLSDRFSAERPKGSFSTLEIQRTEQGDSAMYLCASSLDGTGRQPQHFGDGTRLSIL.

The chain employs TRBV6-5 and TRBJ1-2; the match to TRBD1 covers 10 bases. Per germline, CDR1 MNHEY and CDR2 SVGAGI. J gave up 2 bases and V 5 bases, and 5 bases lay outside the gene matches. This CDR3 is built from 15 residues. CDR3 nucleotide sequence: TGTGCCAGCAGTGGGCCGGACAGGGGGAACTATGGCTACACCTTC. Protein: CASSGPDRGNYGYTF.

The chain carries TRBV5-5 and TRBJ2-3, with TRBD1 matching over 7 bases. With 3 bases clipped from V and 1 base from J, the junction kept 8 bases outside the gene matches. Per the germline V gene, CDR1 is SGHKS and CDR2 is YYEKEE (reference sequence). This CDR3 has 16 residues. The DNA for the CDR3 is TGTGCCAGCAGCTCGGGACCCCAGGGGGGCACAGATACGCAGTATTTT. Translated: CASSSGPQGGTDTQYF.

V is TRBV5-4 and J is TRBJ2-5; D not certain. The V end lost 2 bases, the J end lost 0 bases, and 8 bases lay between the germline ends. The CDR3 extends over 14 amino acids. CDR1 SGHNT and CDR2 YYREEE come from the germline V gene (reference sequence). CDR3 protein: CASSLGQNQETQYF. The CDR3 DNA is TGTGCCAGCAGCTTAGGGCAGAACCAAGAGACCCAGTACTTC. The whole variable domain, remainder taken from reference TRBV5-4 and TRBJ2-5, is ETGVTQSPTHLIKTRGQQVTLRCSSQSGHNTVSWYQQALGQGPQFIFQYYREEENGRGNFPPRFSGLQFPNYSSELNVNALELDDSALYLCASSLGQNQETQYFGPGTRLLVL.

The V gene is TRBV14, the J gene TRBJ1-2; weak D call: TRBD1 (5 bases). The CDR3 runs 15 residues. CDR1 and CDR2 (germline): SGHDN, FVKESK. V lost 0 bases, J lost 4 bases, and 12 bases lay in between. CDR3 amino acids: CASSQDSQGAYGYTF. The CDR3, as DNA: TGTGCCAGCAGCCAAGATTCCCAGGGAGCCTATGGCTACACCTTC.

The genes are TRBV4-1 and TRBJ2-5, with TRBD2 as a possible D gene (6 bases). Germline lookup yields CDR1 MGHRA and CDR2 YSYEKL. Trimming removed 4 bases at V and 5 bases at J, with 20 bases between. The CDR3 extends over 16 amino acids. The DNA of the CDR3 is TGCGCCAGCAGCCCAGAGGGACTCCTAGTCATGGAGACCCAGTACTTC. It specifies CASSPEGLLVMETQYF.

The chain combines TRBV19 with TRBJ1-2; D is possibly TRBD1 (5 bases). The CDR3 is 14 amino acids. CDR1 LNHDA and CDR2 SQIVND come from the germline V gene (reference sequence). Trimming pared 5 bases from V and 4 bases from J, leaving 14 bases between. Here the CDR3 reads CASSYSGGTYGYTF. Written as DNA, the CDR3 is TGTGCCAGTAGTTATTCGGGGGGAACCTATGGCTACACCTTC.

The rearrangement uses TRBV19 and TRBJ1-5, with TRBD1 matching 11 bases. The germline gives CDR1 LNHDA, CDR2 SQIVND (reference sequence). This CDR3 has 15 amino acids. V was clipped by 7 bases and J by 7 bases; unmatched bases: 9. As DNA, the CDR3 is TGTGCCAGTACCCCTCTGGACAGGGGGCAACAGCCCCAGCATTTT. Amino acid sequence: CASTPLDRGQQPQHF.

This chain uses TRBV18 with TRBJ2-2; 11 bases are a match to TRBD2. The germline gives CDR1 KGHSH, CDR2 LQKENI. The CDR3 runs 19 residues. After removal of 3 bases from V and 2 bases from J, the junction contained 11 bases not matched to a gene. CDR3 protein: CASSPPRASGRRNTGELFF. Written as DNA, the CDR3 is TGTGCCAGCTCACCCCCCAGGGCTAGCGGGAGGCGAAACACCGGGGAGCTGTTTTTT.

Only one count was recorded for this clone. The V and J genes are TRBV15 and TRBJ2-1, with unresolved D. The CDR3 has 16 residues. CDR1 and CDR2 (germline): LNHNV, YYDKDF (reference sequence). V lost 0 bases and J 4 bases, leaving 13 bases between the germline ends. The DNA for the CDR3 is TGTGCCACCAGCAGAGATCGACACTCGGCGTACAATGAGCAGTTCTTC. Amino acid sequence: CATSRDRHSAYNEQFF.

The rearrangement uses TRBV9 and TRBJ1-4; tentatively, D is TRBD1 (6 bases). The CDR3 loop spans 14 amino acids. The V gene lost 3 bases and the J gene lost 6 bases, with 12 bases spanning the gap. Germline V gives CDR1 SGDLS, CDR2 YYNGEE. The CDR3 DNA follows: TGTGCCAGCAGCGGCACAGGGACCTATGAAAAACTGTTTTTT. Amino acid sequence: CASSGTGTYEKLFF.

The CDR3 protein is CASSPRQSSSGANVLTF. The CDR3 nucleotides are TGTGCCAGCAGCCCCAGACAGTCGAGCTCTGGGGCCAACGTCCTGACTTTC. This chain connects TRBV14 to TRBJ2-6, with a weak D call TRBD1 (5 bases). This CDR3 has 17 amino acids. Looked up from germline, CDR1 is SGHDN and CDR2 is FVKESK. The V end lost 4 bases, the J end lost 0 bases, and 13 bases lay between the germline ends.

The chain combines TRBV10-1 with TRBJ1-6; TRBD1 might be the D (6 bases). The V gene's germline CDR1 is WNHNN and CDR2 SYGVQD (reference sequence). V was trimmed by 3 bases and J by 16 bases, leaving 13 bases between them. The CDR3 is made up of 12 amino acids. DNA of the CDR3: TGCGCCAGCAGTGACCCCGGGACAATTCTCCACTTT. It codes for CASSDPGTILHF.

V is TRBV27 and J is TRBJ1-3, with D maybe TRBD1 (6 bases). The CDR3 is 15 residues long. V lost 0 bases to trimming and J lost 3 bases, with 9 bases between them. Germline V gene lookup returns CDR1 MNHEY and CDR2 SMNVEV (reference sequence). In nucleotides, the CDR3 is TGTGCCAGCAGTTTATCAGGGACAATTGGAAACACCATATATTTT. Translation: CASSLSGTIGNTIYF.

The chain has TRBV5-1 and TRBJ2-5; D is perhaps TRBD1 or TRBD2 (5 bases each). CDR3 size: 14 residues. Germline CDR1 and CDR2: SGHRS and YFSETQ. V was shortened by 5 bases and J by 0 bases, with 11 bases between the two germline ends. CDR3 sequence reads: CASRRAGHQETQYF. CDR3 in DNA: TGCGCCAGCAGGAGGGCAGGGCACCAAGAGACCCAGTACTTC. Combining the CDR3 with reference TRBV5-1 and TRBJ2-5 gives the whole variable domain KAGVTQTPRYLIKTRGQQVTLSCSPISGHRSVSWYQQTPGQGLQFLFEYFSETQRNKGNFPGRFSGRQFSNSRSEMNVSTLELGDSALYLCASRRAGHQETQYFGPGTRLLVL.

V usage is TRBV7-8 and J usage is TRBJ1-2, with 9 bases fitting TRBD1. The CDR3 totals 16 residues. V dropped 5 bases and J dropped 2; count of bases not matched to a gene: 9. Germline V gene data show CDR1 as SGHVS and CDR2 as FQNEAQ. CDR3 DNA sequence: TGTGCCAGCAGCCTACAGGGGGCAGGGGTCAACTATGGCTACACCTTC. The encoded protein is CASSLQGAGVNYGYTF.

This chain connects TRBV4-2 to TRBJ2-7, with D unresolved. The germline V and J ends were trimmed by 2 bases and 4 bases, with 6 bases remaining between them. CDR3 size: 12 residues. The germline CDR1 and CDR2 sequences are LGHNA and YNFKEQ. CDR3 protein: CASSQLGYEQYF. The CDR3 nucleotides are TGTGCCAGCAGCCAATTGGGGTACGAGCAGTACTTC.

The V call is TRBV9, the J call TRBJ2-2; TRBD1 matches at 9 bases. Germline assignment: CDR1 SGDLS and CDR2 YYNGEE. This CDR3 has 16 amino acids. V shed 4 bases, J shed 6 bases, and the junction held 10 bases outside the gene matches. CDR3 protein: CASSQTGTGWSGELFF. The DNA for the CDR3 is TGTGCCAGCAGCCAAACCGGGACAGGGTGGTCCGGGGAGCTGTTTTTT.